This T cell receptor (beta chain) was recorded in a study of T cells in narcolepsy. Study-wide context: Enrolled donors included narcolepsy type 1 or type 2 patients and healthy controls.

The germline CDR1 and CDR2 sequences are LNHDA and SQIVND (reference sequence). Trimming removed 11 bases from V and 1 base from J, with 11 bases in between. The CDR3 has 13 amino acids. The study, taken as a whole, reports: Healthy controls reportedly lacked the autoreactive clonotypes serially found in patients' blood. HCRT-specific and TRIB2-specific autoreactive clonotypes appeared among same-patient CSF and blood CD4+ clonotypes.

Using immunoSEQ multiplex PCR, the repertoire was profiled, and TCRdb retains in-frame clones only, with some absent. The profile shows roughly 1,500 clones, roughly 40% of them singletons. Comments on this clone: Its specificity is not known.

The chain couples TRBV19 to TRBJ2-2, with D perhaps matching TRBD2 (5 bases). Sample: cultured CD8+ T cells from cerebrospinal fluid. The clonotype comes from a human donor with narcolepsy. The CDR3 here is CASYGGNTGELFF. CDR3 nucleotide sequence: TGTGCCTCGTACGGAGGGAACACCGGGGAGCTGTTTTTT.